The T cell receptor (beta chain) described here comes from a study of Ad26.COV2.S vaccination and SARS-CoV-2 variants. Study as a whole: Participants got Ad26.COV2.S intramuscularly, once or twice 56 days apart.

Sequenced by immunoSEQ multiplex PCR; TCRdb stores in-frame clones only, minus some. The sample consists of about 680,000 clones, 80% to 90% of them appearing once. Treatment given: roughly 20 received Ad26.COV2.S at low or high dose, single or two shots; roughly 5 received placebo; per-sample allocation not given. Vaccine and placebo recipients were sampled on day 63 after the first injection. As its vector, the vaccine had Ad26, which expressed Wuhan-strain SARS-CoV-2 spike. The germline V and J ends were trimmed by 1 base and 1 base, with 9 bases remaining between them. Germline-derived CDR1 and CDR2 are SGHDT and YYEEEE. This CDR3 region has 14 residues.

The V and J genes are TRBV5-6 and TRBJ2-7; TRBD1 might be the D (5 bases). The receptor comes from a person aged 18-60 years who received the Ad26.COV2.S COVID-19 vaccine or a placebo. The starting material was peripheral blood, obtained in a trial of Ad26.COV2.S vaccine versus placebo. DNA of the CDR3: TGTGCCAGCAGCTTGCCGCAGGGTTCCTACGAGCAGTACTTC. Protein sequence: CASSLPQGSYEQYF.